The rows below give T cell receptor beta chains drawn from one sample of a study of T cell changes during pregnancy in multiple sclerosis. Generated by immunoSEQ multiplex PCR, the TCRdb table keeps only in-frame clones and is missing some. This sample has roughly 69,000 clones, with about 91% found just once. The sample was peripheral blood, taken after pregnancy. These receptors all stem from a female donor with multiple sclerosis, enrolled in a pregnancy study. Each CDR3 is given with its conserved first and last residue. The D gene is left open where the match is weak. Clone size is shown for a subset of rows, as once, few, many or a class of expanded clone.

j_gene | v_gene | abundance | d_gene | CDR3aa | CDR3nt
TRBJ1-1 | TRBV29-1 | NA | NA | CSVEDTGSPEAFF | TGCAGCGTTGAAGATACAGGGAGCCCTGAAGCTTTCTTT
TRBJ2-5 | TRBV29-1 | NA | TRBD2 | CSVEKGLAGETQYF | TGCAGCGTTGAAAAAGGACTAGCGGGAGAGACCCAGTACTTC
TRBJ1-6 | TRBV6-5 | NA | NA | CASSYEGRGNSPLHF | TGTGCCAGCAGTTACGAAGGCCGGGGAAATTCACCCCTCCACTTT
TRBJ2-7 | TRBV27 | NA | TRBD1 | CASSFDGTGVYEQYF | TGTGCCAGCAGTTTTGATGGGACAGGGGTCTACGAGCAGTACTTC
TRBJ1-4 | TRBV25-1 | NA | NA | CASTTLGGHNEKLFF | TGTGCCAGCACCACCCTTGGGGGACACAATGAAAAACTGTTTTTT
TRBJ1-3 | TRBV2 | NA | TRBD1 | CASSRDRVSGNTIYF | TGTGCCAGCAGCCGTGACAGGGTATCTGGAAACACCATATATTTT
TRBJ2-3 | TRBV27 | few | NA | CASSSGERDTQYF | TGTGCCAGCAGTTCCGGGGAGCGGGATACGCAGTATTTT
TRBJ1-5 | TRBV6-5 | once | NA | CASSKQAGNQPQHF | TGTGCCAGCAGTAAGCAGGCTGGCAATCAGCCCCAGCATTTT
TRBJ2-3 | TRBV29-1 | NA | NA | CSVEDWAGADTQYF | TGCAGCGTTGAAGATTGGGCAGGGGCCGATACGCAGTATTTT
TRBJ1-3 | TRBV2 | NA | TRBD1 | CASKEEQGTGNTIYF | TGTGCCAGCAAGGAGGAACAGGGGACTGGAAACACCATATATTTT
TRBJ1-2 | TRBV28 | NA | TRBD1 | CASSSRQGQSNGYTF | TGTGCCAGCAGTTCCCGACAGGGACAATCGAATGGCTACACCTTC
TRBJ1-1 | TRBV6-5 | NA | TRBD1 | CASSPLMAGGTEAFF | TGTGCCAGCAGTCCTCTCATGGCAGGGGGCACTGAAGCTTTCTTT
TRBJ1-2 | TRBV7-2 | NA | TRBD1 | CASSLAAGGGSDYGYTF | TGTGCCAGCAGCTTAGCGGCAGGGGGCGGTTCTGACTATGGCTACACCTTC
TRBJ2-4 | TRBV11-2 | NA | NA | CASSPSWATKNIQYF | TGTGCCAGCAGCCCGAGCTGGGCAACCAAAAACATTCAGTACTTC
TRBJ2-3 | TRBV6-6 | NA | NA | CASRTSTDTQYF | TGTGCCAGCAGGACTTCCACAGATACGCAGTATTTT